A single sample gave rise to the 17 T cell receptor beta chains below, sequenced in a study of tumor-infiltrating lymphocytes in primary liver carcinoma. Researchers drew blood RNA from unsorted whole blood and extracted germline DNA as well. With a constant-region primer, TCR beta cDNA was made from 400 to 550 ng of total RNA. ARM-PCR was slightly modified, and three nested multiplex PCR rounds with it gave rise to the TCR beta libraries. In the first two PCR rounds, TRBV1-TRBV30 forward primers were paired with a C-beta reverse primer, and each round lasted approximately 10 cycles. TCRdb analysed the multiplex PCR reads with MiXCR anew, one entry per CDR3 protein. There are approximately 320,000 distinct CDR3 sequences in the sample; around three fifths occur only once, and around 15% lies in the top ten. Sequenced sample: peripheral blood. These receptors came from a woman in her 30s with primary liver carcinoma and hepatitis B virus infection.

The table lists this clonotype with a count of one. CDR3 region: CASGTTSGREGYEQYF. The CDR3 region has the DNA TGTGCTAGTGGTACCACAAGCGGGAGGGAGGGCTACGAGCAGTACTTC. The J gene is TRBJ2-7, the V gene TRBV12-5, with 10 positions matching TRBD2. The length of the CDR3 is 16 residues. The germline CDR1 and CDR2 sequences are LGHNT and FRNRAP. Unmatched junction bases numbered 10, after V lost 5 bases and J lost 3 bases. The whole variable domain, remainder taken from reference TRBV12-5 and TRBJ2-7, is DARVTQTPRHKVTEMGQEVTMRCQPILGHNTVFWYRQTMMQGLELLAYFRNRAPLDDSGMPKDRFSAEMPDATLATLKIQPSEPRDSAVYFCASGTTSGREGYEQYFGPGTRLTVT.

About this clonotype itself: A read error may produce the germline difference seen at one junction end. The rearrangement uses TRBV29-1 and TRBJ2-1, with 7 bases identical to TRBD2. The length of the CDR3 is 18 residues. Germline values: CDR1 SQVTM, CDR2 ANQGSEA. The CDR3 region is CSVEDPLASGSSYNEQFF. The CDR3 DNA is TGCAGCGTCGAAGATCCCCTGGCTAGCGGCAGCTCCTACAATGAGCAGTTCTTC.

In regard to this clonotype: This sequence may be a read error, since a much larger clone differs from it by one base. The chain links TRBV6-2 or TRBV6-3 to TRBJ2-7; D gene unclear. Germline loops: CDR1 MNHEY, CDR2 SVGEGT. The CDR3 has 13 residues. Trimming took 5 bases from V and 2 from J, leaving 10 bases between them. CDR3 in amino acids: CASSHGTTYEQYF. CDR3 in DNA: TGTGCCAGCAGTCACGGAACCACCTACGAGCAGTACTTC.

This chain joins TRBV12-3 or TRBV12-4 and TRBJ2-2, with 7 bases matching TRBD1. V shed 6 bases and J 9 bases; nucleotides not matched to a gene: 4. The CDR3 runs to 12 residues. The CDR3 coding sequence is TGTGCCAGCAGCATACAGGGGTGGGAGCTGTTTTTT. Protein sequence: CASSIQGWELFF.

This clonotype was detected only a few times. The chain carries TRBV6-5 and TRBJ1-2, with TRBD1 matching over 9 bases. CDR1 and CDR2 from the germline V gene are MNHEY and SVGAGI. The CDR3 is 14 residues long. V dropped 6 bases and J dropped 4; count of bases not matched to a gene: 6. The chain's CDR3 is CASRPTGGGYGYTF. DNA for the CDR3: TGTGCCAGCAGGCCGACAGGGGGGGGCTATGGCTACACCTTC.

On this clonotype: One base away lies a much larger clone, so this may be a sequencing read error. This sequence joins TRBV6-5 and TRBJ2-5, with 7 positions matching TRBD1. The germline V gene encodes CDR1 MNHEY and CDR2 SVGAGI. This CDR3 is built from 16 residues. The trim removed 6 bases at V and 5 bases at J, leaving 15 bases unmatched. The CDR3 DNA is TGTGCCAGCAGACCGCTACCGACAGGGACCGGCGAGACCCAGTACTTC. Its protein product is CASRPLPTGTGETQYF.

Of note for this clonotype: A much larger clone is a single base away; this may be a read error. The genes are TRBV29-1 and TRBJ2-1; 11 nucleotides agree with TRBD2. The CDR3 sequence is 13 residues long. Germline V lookup: CDR1 SQVTM, CDR2 ANQGSEA. V lost 8 bases, J lost 2 bases, and 2 bases stayed unmatched. CDR3 loop: CSSGLAAYNEQFF. CDR3 sequence (DNA): TGCAGCTCGGGACTAGCGGCCTACAATGAGCAGTTCTTC.

In the case of this clonotype: This clone may be a read error of a much larger clone one base away. The chain uses TRBV4-3 and TRBJ1-6, with 7 bases matching TRBD1. Losses at the gene ends were 0 bases for V and 10 bases for J; bases not matched to a gene: 12. CDR1 is LGHNA and CDR2 is YSLEER in the germline V gene. The CDR3 sequence is 17 residues long. CDR3 sequence: CASSQDLTGTRPSPLHF. CDR3 DNA sequence: TGCGCCAGCAGCCAAGATCTGACAGGGACTAGACCATCACCCCTCCACTTT.

Note on this clonotype: Germline and junction disagree at one end, which may indicate a read error. V and J are TRBV11-2 and TRBJ2-1, with unresolved D. The germline CDR1 and CDR2 sequences are SGHAT and FQNNGV. The CDR3 is made up of 15 amino acids. The CDR3 DNA reads TGTGCCAGCAGCTTAAAGGTGAGCTCCTACAATGGGCAGCTCTTC. This translates into CASSLKVSSYNGQLF.

A note on this clonotype: A clone one base away is much larger, so this may be a read error. The chain joins TRBV6-5 to TRBJ2-7; 8 bases are shared with TRBD2. The V and J ends lost 2 bases and 1 base, in that order; junction bases with no gene match: 10. This CDR3 has 17 residues. Germline loops: CDR1 MNHEY, CDR2 SVGAGI. The CDR3 DNA sequence: TGTGCCAGCAGTTACATGCCCTCGAGCGGGAGTTCCTACGAGCAGTACTTC. It is translated as CASSYMPSSGSSYEQYF.

To note about this clonotype: One end of the junction fails to match germline, which may point to a read error. This chain uses TRBV5-1 with TRBJ2-4; TRBD2 might be the D (5 bases). The CDR3 is made up of 16 amino acids. Germline-derived CDR1 and CDR2 are SGHRS and YFSETQ. CDR3 in amino acids: CASSLPREGAINIQYF. The DNA for the CDR3 is TGCGCCAGCAGCTTGCCGAGAGAGGGTGCCATAAACATTCAGTACTTC.

With respect to this clonotype: Since a much larger clone is just one base distant, this may be a read error. The final CDR3 position lacks the conserved phenylalanine or tryptophan, pointing to a likely read error. The rearrangement uses TRBV12-3 or TRBV12-4 and TRBJ2-1, with a weak D call TRBD2 (5 bases). The CDR3 loop spans 15 amino acids. The germline V and J ends were trimmed by 4 bases and 6 bases, with 16 bases remaining between them. The CDR3 nucleotides read TGTGCCAGCAGTTCCTACAAGCCCGGACTCAATGAGCAGTTCTCC. Its translation is CASSSYKPGLNEQFS.

CDR3 sequence: CASSGGLVGGHTDEQYF. DNA for the CDR3: TGTGCCAGCAGCGGAGGACTAGTAGGAGGACACACAGACGAGCAGTACTTC. J is TRBJ2-7 and V is TRBV5-6; 7 bases fit TRBD2. The CDR3 contains 17 residues. Germline V lookup: CDR1 SGHDT, CDR2 YYEEEE. V was pared by 4 bases and J by 5 bases, with 18 bases of the junction left unmatched.

The gene calls are TRBV28 and TRBJ1-2; no clear D gene. This CDR3 has 14 residues. Trimming pared 2 bases from V and 3 bases from J, leaving 10 bases between. Germline assignment: CDR1 MDHEN and CDR2 SYDVKM. This CDR3 is CASSLNVGYYGYTF. CDR3 DNA sequence: TGTGCCAGCAGTTTAAACGTGGGTTACTATGGCTACACCTTC.

Comments on this clonotype: A read error may account for a junction end that differs from germline. This chain joins TRBV6-1 and TRBJ2-4; a weak D match, TRBD2 (5 bases). Looked up from germline, CDR1 is MNHNS and CDR2 is SASEGT. This CDR3 comprises 15 residues. This CDR3 is CASSEAGLAKNILYF. The DNA for the CDR3 is TGTGCCAGCAGTGAAGCCGGGCTAGCCAAAAACATTCTGTACTTC.

This clonotype was seen a few times. V gene TRBV4-1 combines with J gene TRBJ2-3, with D possibly being TRBD2 (6 bases). The V end was cut by 4 bases, the J end by 6 bases, with 11 bases between. CDR1 is MGHRA and CDR2 is YSYEKL in the germline V gene. The CDR3 totals 13 residues. The CDR3 spells CASSPTSMDTQYF. The CDR3 DNA follows: TGCGCCAGCAGCCCGACTAGTATGGATACGCAGTATTTT.

On this clonotype: Since the CDR3 does not end with the conserved phenylalanine or tryptophan, this likely comes from a read error. This chain joins TRBV11-2 and TRBJ2-1; D is ambiguous. Germline V lookup: CDR1 SGHAT, CDR2 FQNNGV. With 1 base removed from V and 0 bases from J, the gap between germline ends came to 10 bases. CDR3 size: 16 residues. CDR3 sequence: CASSLGEYLSYNEQFL. CDR3 DNA: TGTGCCAGCAGCTTAGGAGAGTACCTCTCCTACAATGAGCAGTTCCTC.